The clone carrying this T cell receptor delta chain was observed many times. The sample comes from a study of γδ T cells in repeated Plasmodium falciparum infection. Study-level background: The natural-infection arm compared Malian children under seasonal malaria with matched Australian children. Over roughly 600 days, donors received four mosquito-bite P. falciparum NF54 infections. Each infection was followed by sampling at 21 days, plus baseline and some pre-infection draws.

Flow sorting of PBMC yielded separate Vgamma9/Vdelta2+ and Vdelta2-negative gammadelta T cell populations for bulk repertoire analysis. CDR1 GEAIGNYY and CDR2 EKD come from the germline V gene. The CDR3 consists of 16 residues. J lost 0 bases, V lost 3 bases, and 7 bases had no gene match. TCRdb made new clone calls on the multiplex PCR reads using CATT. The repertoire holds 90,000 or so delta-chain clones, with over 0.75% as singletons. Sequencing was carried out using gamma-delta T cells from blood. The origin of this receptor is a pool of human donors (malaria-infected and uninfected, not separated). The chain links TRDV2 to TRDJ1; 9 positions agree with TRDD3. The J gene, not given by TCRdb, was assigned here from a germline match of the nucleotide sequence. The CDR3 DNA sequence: TGTGCCTGTGACGCTCTACTGGGGGAAAACACCGATAAACTCATCTTT. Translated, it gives CACDALLGENTDKLIF.